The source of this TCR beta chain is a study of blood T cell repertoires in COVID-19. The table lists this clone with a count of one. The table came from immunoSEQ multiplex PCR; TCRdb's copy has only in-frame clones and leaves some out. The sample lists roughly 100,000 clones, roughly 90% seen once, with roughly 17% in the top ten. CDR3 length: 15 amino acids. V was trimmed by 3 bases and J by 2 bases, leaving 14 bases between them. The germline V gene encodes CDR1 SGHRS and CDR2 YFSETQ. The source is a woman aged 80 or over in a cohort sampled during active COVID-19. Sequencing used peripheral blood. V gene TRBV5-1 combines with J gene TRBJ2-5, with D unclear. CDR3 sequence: CASSSRTPGQETQYF. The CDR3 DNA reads TGCGCCAGCAGCTCGCGAACCCCGGGTCAAGAGACCCAGTACTTC.